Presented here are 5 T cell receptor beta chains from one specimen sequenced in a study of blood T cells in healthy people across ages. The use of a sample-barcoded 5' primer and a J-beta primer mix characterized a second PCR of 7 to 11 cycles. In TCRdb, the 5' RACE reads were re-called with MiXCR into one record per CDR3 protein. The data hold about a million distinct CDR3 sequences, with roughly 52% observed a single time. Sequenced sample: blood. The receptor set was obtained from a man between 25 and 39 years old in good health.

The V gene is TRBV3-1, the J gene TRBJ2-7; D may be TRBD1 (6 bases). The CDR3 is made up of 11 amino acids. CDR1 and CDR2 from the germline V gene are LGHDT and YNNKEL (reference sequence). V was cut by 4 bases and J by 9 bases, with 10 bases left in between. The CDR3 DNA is TGTGCCAGCAGCCTGATAGGGGGGCAGTACTTC. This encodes CASSLIGGQYF.

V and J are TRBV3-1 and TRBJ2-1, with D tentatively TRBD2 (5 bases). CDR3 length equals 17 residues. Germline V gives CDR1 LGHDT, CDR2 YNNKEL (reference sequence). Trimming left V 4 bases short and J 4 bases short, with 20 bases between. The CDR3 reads CASSPDPGTTTYNEQFF. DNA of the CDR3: TGTGCCAGCAGCCCGGACCCGGGAACAACGACTTACAATGAGCAGTTCTTC.

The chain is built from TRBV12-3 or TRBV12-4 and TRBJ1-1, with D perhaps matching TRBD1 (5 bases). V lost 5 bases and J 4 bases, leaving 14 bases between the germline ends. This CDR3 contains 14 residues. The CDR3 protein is CASSAETGFTEAFF. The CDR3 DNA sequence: TGTGCCAGCAGTGCCGAAACAGGCTTCACTGAAGCTTTCTTT.

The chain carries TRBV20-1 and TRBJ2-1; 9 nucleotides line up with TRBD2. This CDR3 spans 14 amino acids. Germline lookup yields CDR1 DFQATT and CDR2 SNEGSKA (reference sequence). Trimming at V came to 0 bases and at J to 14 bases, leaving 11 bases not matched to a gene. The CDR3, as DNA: TGCAGTGCTAGAGAGGATAGCGGGGGACGGAGCAAGTTCTTC. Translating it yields CSAREDSGGRSKFF.

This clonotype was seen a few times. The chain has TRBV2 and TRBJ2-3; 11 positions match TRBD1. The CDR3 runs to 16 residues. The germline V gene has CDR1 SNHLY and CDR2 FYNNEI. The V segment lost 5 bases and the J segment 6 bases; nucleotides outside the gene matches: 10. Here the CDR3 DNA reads TGTGCCAGCAGTCCGACCCCGGGACAGGGGGTTGATACGCAGTATTTT. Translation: CASSPTPGQGVDTQYF.